The clone carrying this TCR beta chain was seen a handful of times. Its target is not known. This sample is drawn from a study of T cells after yellow fever vaccination. Overall study results and limits: In post-booster samples, most primary-vaccination clones reappeared (roughly 96% CD4, about 90% CD8). By day 5 rather than day 15, the secondary response had peaked, though it was weaker. CD4 and CD8 compartments shared a small share of clonotypes, likely from convergent recombination.

A universal primer site and UMIs were added as TCR cDNA was made by 5'RACE template switching. TCRdb fed the 5' RACE reads into MiXCR, producing one record per CDR3 protein. This sample has 200,000 to 300,000 distinct CDR3 sequences, with approximately 13% found just once. The source is a young man who received the YFV17D yellow fever vaccine. The source was CD4+ T cells sorted from PBMCs, collected 45 days after the yellow fever booster vaccination.

CDR3 amino acids: CASTRGTSGTAYQEEQYF. The CDR3 DNA follows: TGCGCCTCCACCCGGGGGACTAGCGGGACAGCCTACCAGGAAGAGCAGTACTTC. The chain has TRBV5-1 and TRBJ2-7, with TRBD2 matching 13 bases. The germline gives CDR1 SGHRS, CDR2 YFSETQ. The CDR3 loop spans 18 amino acids. V was pared by 10 bases and J by 7 bases, with 23 bases of the junction left unmatched.